This TCR beta chain was sequenced for a study of regulatory T cells in long-lasting Graves disease. Described time point: newly diagnosed GD, antithyroid drugs for less than 3 months. Isolated PBMC RNA provided the starting material for the TCR library. To make TCR beta libraries, researchers used iRepertoire HTBI primers and Arm-PCR of CDR3 regions. TCRdb recomputed calls from the multiplex PCR reads with MiXCR, one row per CDR3 protein. Of approximately 470,000 distinct CDR3 sequences listed, under 20% are singletons. The study's findings and limits: TCR diversity was lower in persistent than newly diagnosed Graves' disease.

V lost 2 bases and J lost 0, with 4 bases in between. The germline V gene has CDR1 LGHDT and CDR2 YNNKEL (reference sequence). The CDR3 totals 14 residues. This clonotype was detected ten times or more. Its cognate antigen is unknown. The sample was also linked to a second study, of T cells in Graves' hyperthyroidism and ophthalmopathy.

The V call is TRBV3-1, the J call TRBJ2-2; D gene ambiguous. This sequence was found in a man between 35 and 55 years old with Graves disease. The material was peripheral blood mononuclear cells (PBMCs), obtained at new diagnosis, from a patient treated with antithyroid drugs. This chain's CDR3 is CASSQNANTGELFF. The CDR3 DNA reads TGTGCCAGCAGCCAAAACGCGAACACCGGGGAGCTGTTTTTT.